This is a list of T cell receptor beta chains from one sample in a study of blood T cell repertoires in COVID-19. Using immunoSEQ multiplex PCR, the repertoire was profiled, and TCRdb retains in-frame clones only, with some absent. This sample yields approximately 220,000 clones, of which roughly 90% are seen a single time; 2.5% to 3% belongs to the top ten. Material: PBMCs or T cells enriched from blood (not recorded which). The receptors originated from a woman aged 30 to 39 who had recovered from COVID-19. Both conserved end residues are part of each CDR3. A D gene is named only where the DNA matches it firmly. A clone size is listed for some rows: how often the clone was seen (once, few, many), or a class if it is expanded.

CDR3aa	CDR3nt	d_gene	j_gene	abundance	v_gene
CASSFQQGAYEQYF	TGCGCCAGCAGCTTCCAACAGGGGGCGTACGAGCAGTACTTC	TRBD1	TRBJ2-7	-	TRBV5-1
CASSDRNTEAFF	TGTGCCAGCAGCGACAGAAACACTGAAGCTTTCTTT	-	TRBJ1-1	-	TRBV27
CASSMGHPNTEAFF	TGTGCCAGTAGTATGGGACACCCGAACACTGAAGCTTTCTTT	-	TRBJ1-1	-	TRBV19
CASRQEKNYGYTF	TGTGCCAGCAGACAGGAAAAGAACTATGGCTACACCTTC	-	TRBJ1-2	-	TRBV2
CASSPGRGSWGETQYF	TGTGCCAGCTCACCGGGAAGGGGAAGTTGGGGAGAGACCCAGTACTTC	-	TRBJ2-5	-	TRBV18
CASSAGYEQYF	TGTGCCAGCAGCGCCGGCTACGAGCAGTACTTC	-	TRBJ2-7	-	TRBV9
CASSTRDILETQYF	TGTGCCAGTAGTACCCGGGACATTCTGGAGACCCAGTACTTC	-	TRBJ2-5	once	TRBV19
CASSQDRGGDHNEQFF	TGCGCCAGCAGCCAAGATAGGGGGGGCGATCACAATGAGCAGTTCTTC	-	TRBJ2-1	-	TRBV4-3
CASSLTGGWNTGELFF	TGTGCCAGCAGCTTAACGGGGGGCTGGAACACCGGGGAGCTGTTTTTT	-	TRBJ2-2	-	TRBV7-2
CASSFRDRAYEQYF	TGTGCCAGCAGCTTTCGGGACAGGGCCTACGAGCAGTACTTC	TRBD1	TRBJ2-7	-	TRBV9
CASRRGSGSGYTF	TGTGCCAGCAGACGGGGTTCTGGGTCTGGCTACACCTTC	-	TRBJ1-2	-	TRBV3-1/TRBV3-2
CASSSERTVDTQYF	TGTGCCAGCAGTTCTGAGAGGACAGTGGATACGCAGTATTTT	-	TRBJ2-3	-	TRBV27
CASRPDRGVNQPQHF	TGTGCCTCCCGGCCTGACAGGGGGGTAAATCAGCCCCAGCATTTT	TRBD1	TRBJ1-5	-	TRBV19
CASKRGLAVQNEQYF	TGTGCCAGCAAACGGGGACTAGCGGTACAGAACGAGCAGTACTTC	TRBD2	TRBJ2-7	-	TRBV27
CASSLTGLRETQYF	TGTGCCAGCAGCTTGACGGGGTTGAGAGAGACCCAGTACTTC	-	TRBJ2-5	-	TRBV5-6
CASNQLAGGRSEQFF	TGTGCCAGCAACCAACTAGCGGGGGGGCGCAGTGAGCAGTTCTTC	TRBD2	TRBJ2-1	-	TRBV5-4
CASSLAAGGVTGELFF	TGTGCCAGCAGCTTAGCGGCAGGGGGAGTGACCGGGGAGCTGTTTTTT	TRBD1	TRBJ2-2	-	TRBV7-2
CASSSSSGGTYEQYF	TGTGCCAGCAGCTCTAGCTCCGGGGGGACCTACGAGCAGTACTTC	TRBD2	TRBJ2-7	-	TRBV6-5
CSVETDSNQPQHF	TGCAGCGTTGAGACAGATAGCAATCAGCCCCAGCATTTT	-	TRBJ1-5	-	TRBV29-1
CASSLFRGNTGELFF	TGTGCCAGCAGTTTGTTCCGGGGGAACACCGGGGAGCTGTTTTTT	-	TRBJ2-2	-	TRBV28
CASSMDRGNQPQHF	TGTGCCAGTAGTATGGACAGGGGAAATCAGCCCCAGCATTTT	TRBD1	TRBJ1-5	-	TRBV19
CAISDGGNSYEQYF	TGTGCCATCAGTGACGGAGGGAACTCCTACGAGCAGTACTTC	-	TRBJ2-7	-	TRBV10-3
CASGLVSSGADQETQYF	TGTGCTAGTGGTTTGGTATCTTCTGGGGCCGACCAAGAGACCCAGTACTTC	-	TRBJ2-5	-	TRBV12-5
CASSSTHGSYNEQFF	TGTGCCAGCAGCTCGACTCATGGCTCCTACAATGAGCAGTTCTTC	-	TRBJ2-1	-	TRBV7-3
CASSPERQNKTEAFF	TGTGCCAGCAGCCCGGAACGACAAAATAAAACTGAAGCTTTCTTT	-	TRBJ1-1	-	TRBV14
CASSTLRGSTDTQYF	TGTGCCAGCAGCACGCTGAGGGGGTCCACAGATACGCAGTATTTT	-	TRBJ2-3	-	TRBV3-1/TRBV3-2
CASSRTGLGNTIYF	TGTGCCAGCAGCCGGACAGGTTTGGGAAACACCATATATTTT	TRBD1	TRBJ1-3	-	TRBV7-9
CASSQDGPGGTEAFF	TGTGCCAGCAGCCAAGATGGGCCAGGGGGCACTGAAGCTTTCTTT	TRBD1	TRBJ1-1	-	TRBV3-1/TRBV3-2
CASSDGVSGNTIYF	TGTGCCAGCAGTGACGGGGTCTCTGGAAACACCATATATTTT	-	TRBJ1-3	many	TRBV6-1
CASSQGLAVDTQYF	TGTGCCAGCAGCCAAGGACTAGCGGTAGATACGCAGTATTTT	TRBD2	TRBJ2-3	-	TRBV14